The clone carrying this T cell receptor (beta chain) was seen more than once but under ten times. The repertoire was sequenced with immunoSEQ multiplex PCR; TCRdb's copy has only in-frame clones and lacks some. This sample has some 25,000 clones; more than 65% occur once, and the top ten carry 9.5% to 10%. Germline loops: CDR1 MNHNS, CDR2 SASEGT. The CDR3 runs 14 residues. V was cut by 1 base and J by 0 bases, with 5 bases left in between. The entry originates in a study of T cells in localized non-small cell lung cancer. The specimen comprised peripheral blood, sampled before any cancer treatment. The genes are TRBV6-1 and TRBJ2-3; no clear D gene. The clonotype originates from a man aged 35 to 69 with stage III squamous cell lung carcinoma. DNA of the CDR3: TGTGCCAGCAGTGAAGGGTTTAGCACAGATACGCAGTATTTT. Its translation: CASSEGFSTDTQYF.